Listed below are T cell receptor beta chains from one sample, sequenced in a study of blood T cells in healthy people across ages. MiXCR, run by TCRdb on the 5' RACE reads, gives a single entry per CDR3 protein. The sample contains 780,000 or so distinct CDR3 sequences, more than 20% of which appear only once. This same sample was also taken into another study, of T cells of mothers and their children.

The source material was blood. The receptors originated from a boy younger than 18 in good health. Each CDR3 is given with its conserved first and last residue. Fields, in order: clone size, J gene, V gene, D gene, CDR3 protein, CDR3 DNA. A D gene is named only where the DNA matches it firmly. Expanded clones get a size class; other rows say once, few or many, or leave the size out.

clone_size: few; j_call: TRBJ2-5; v_call: TRBV15; d_call: -; cdr3_aa: CATSRVTGTQETQYF; cdr3_nt: TGTGCCACCAGCAGAGTCACCGGGACCCAAGAGACCCAGTACTTC
clone_size: -; j_call: TRBJ1-4; v_call: TRBV27; d_call: -; cdr3_aa: CASSWRGGRPNEKLFF; cdr3_nt: TGTGCCAGCAGTTGGAGAGGAGGGCGGCCGAATGAAAAACTGTTTTTT
clone_size: few; j_call: TRBJ2-5; v_call: TRBV9; d_call: -; cdr3_aa: CASSVWGGTQETQYF; cdr3_nt: TGTGCCAGCAGCGTATGGGGCGGGACCCAAGAGACCCAGTACTTC
clone_size: few; j_call: TRBJ2-5; v_call: TRBV7-2; d_call: TRBD2; cdr3_aa: CASSLSGRAEETQYF; cdr3_nt: TGTGCCAGCAGCTTGAGCGGGAGGGCAGAAGAGACCCAGTACTTC
clone_size: -; j_call: TRBJ2-5; v_call: TRBV29-1; d_call: -; cdr3_aa: CSVESEGTQYF; cdr3_nt: TGCAGCGTTGAATCGGAAGGGACCCAGTACTTC
clone_size: once; j_call: TRBJ1-6; v_call: TRBV5-1; d_call: -; cdr3_aa: CASSSEGFGPLHF; cdr3_nt: TGCGCCAGCAGCTCGGAAGGGTTCGGACCCCTCCACTTT
clone_size: few; j_call: TRBJ2-5; v_call: TRBV7-3; d_call: -; cdr3_aa: CASSPGEGAWETQYF; cdr3_nt: TGTGCCAGCAGCCCCGGGGAGGGGGCTTGGGAGACCCAGTACTTC
clone_size: few; j_call: TRBJ2-3; v_call: TRBV20-1; d_call: -; cdr3_aa: CSARDGGVDTQYF; cdr3_nt: TGCAGTGCTAGAGATGGTGGAGTGGATACGCAGTATTTT
clone_size: few; j_call: TRBJ2-4; v_call: TRBV5-3; d_call: -; cdr3_aa: CARSGTITGLKNIQYF; cdr3_nt: TGTGCCAGAAGCGGAACGATCACAGGGCTCAAAAACATTCAGTACTTC
clone_size: -; j_call: TRBJ1-2; v_call: TRBV2; d_call: -; cdr3_aa: CASSELAGANYGYTF; cdr3_nt: TGTGCCAGCAGTGAATTGGCAGGCGCTAACTATGGCTACACCTTC
clone_size: -; j_call: TRBJ2-3; v_call: TRBV2; d_call: TRBD1; cdr3_aa: CASSELLGTGSDTQYF; cdr3_nt: TGTGCCAGCAGTGAATTACTCGGGACAGGGTCAGATACGCAGTATTTT
clone_size: few; j_call: TRBJ1-2; v_call: TRBV20-1; d_call: -; cdr3_aa: CSAPFDPSYGYTF; cdr3_nt: TGCAGTGCTCCATTCGATCCCTCCTATGGCTACACCTTC
clone_size: few; j_call: TRBJ2-7; v_call: TRBV7-2; d_call: TRBD1; cdr3_aa: CASSLAAPRQGYSYEQYF; cdr3_nt: TGTGCCAGCAGCTTAGCCGCCCCCCGACAGGGGTATTCCTACGAGCAGTACTTC
clone_size: -; j_call: TRBJ1-1; v_call: TRBV6-2/TRBV6-3; d_call: -; cdr3_aa: CASSYSSLPLSTEAFF; cdr3_nt: TGTGCCAGCAGTTACTCTTCTTTACCCCTTAGCACTGAAGCTTTCTTT
clone_size: -; j_call: TRBJ1-2; v_call: TRBV3-1; d_call: -; cdr3_aa: CASSQNVVDGYTF; cdr3_nt: TGTGCCAGCAGCCAAAATGTGGTGGATGGCTACACCTTC
clone_size: -; j_call: TRBJ1-1; v_call: TRBV20-1; d_call: TRBD1; cdr3_aa: CSAREPGTGGKAFF; cdr3_nt: TGCAGTGCTAGAGAGCCCGGGACAGGGGGGAAGGCTTTCTTT
clone_size: few; j_call: TRBJ2-1; v_call: TRBV5-4; d_call: TRBD2; cdr3_aa: CASSPFGGTSGGNEQFF; cdr3_nt: TGTGCCAGCAGCCCATTTGGGGGGACTAGCGGCGGAAATGAGCAGTTCTTC
clone_size: few; j_call: TRBJ2-1; v_call: TRBV12-3/TRBV12-4; d_call: TRBD1; cdr3_aa: CASSLDRPLYNEQFF; cdr3_nt: TGTGCCAGCAGTTTGGACAGGCCCCTCTACAATGAGCAGTTCTTC
clone_size: few; j_call: TRBJ1-4; v_call: TRBV19; d_call: -; cdr3_aa: CASTIVGAGEKLFF; cdr3_nt: TGTGCCAGTACCATTGTTGGGGCCGGTGAAAAACTGTTTTTT
clone_size: few; j_call: TRBJ2-7; v_call: TRBV20-1; d_call: -; cdr3_aa: CGALTTYEQYF; cdr3_nt: TGCGGTGCCCTTACCACCTACGAGCAGTACTTC
clone_size: few; j_call: TRBJ2-1; v_call: TRBV28; d_call: -; cdr3_aa: CASSLEQGAGEQFF; cdr3_nt: TGTGCCAGCAGTTTAGAGCAGGGTGCGGGTGAGCAGTTCTTC
clone_size: few; j_call: TRBJ2-5; v_call: TRBV7-2; d_call: -; cdr3_aa: CASSLLHWGWETQYF; cdr3_nt: TGTGCCAGCAGCCTACTCCATTGGGGGTGGGAGACCCAGTACTTC
clone_size: few; j_call: TRBJ2-5; v_call: TRBV28; d_call: TRBD2; cdr3_aa: CASSSGAGGEETQYF; cdr3_nt: TGTGCCAGCAGTTCGGGAGCGGGGGGCGAAGAGACCCAGTACTTC
clone_size: -; j_call: TRBJ2-3; v_call: TRBV20-1; d_call: TRBD2; cdr3_aa: CSARDGLAGYTDTQYF; cdr3_nt: TGCAGTGCTAGAGACGGACTAGCGGGGTACACAGATACGCAGTATTTT
clone_size: -; j_call: TRBJ2-7; v_call: TRBV4-1; d_call: -; cdr3_aa: CASSQGRVGYEQYF; cdr3_nt: TGCGCCAGCAGCCAAGGCAGGGTAGGCTACGAGCAGTACTTC
clone_size: -; j_call: TRBJ2-7; v_call: TRBV20-1; d_call: -; cdr3_aa: CSARTTGPNYEQYF; cdr3_nt: TGCAGTGCTAGAACGACGGGGCCCAACTACGAGCAGTACTTC
clone_size: -; j_call: TRBJ2-7; v_call: TRBV27; d_call: -; cdr3_aa: CASSLGRDHEQYF; cdr3_nt: TGTGCCAGCAGTTTAGGCAGGGACCACGAGCAGTACTTC
clone_size: -; j_call: TRBJ2-7; v_call: TRBV7-2; d_call: -; cdr3_aa: CASSTAIGEQYF; cdr3_nt: TGTGCCAGCAGCACCGCGATAGGAGAGCAGTACTTC
clone_size: few; j_call: TRBJ1-4; v_call: TRBV6-5; d_call: -; cdr3_aa: CASSYSSAGEKLFF; cdr3_nt: TGTGCCAGCAGTTACTCGAGCGCGGGTGAAAAACTGTTTTTT
clone_size: few; j_call: TRBJ2-1; v_call: TRBV12-3/TRBV12-4; d_call: -; cdr3_aa: CASSPQGGVFNEQFF; cdr3_nt: TGTGCCAGCAGTCCACAGGGCGGGGTGTTCAATGAGCAGTTCTTC